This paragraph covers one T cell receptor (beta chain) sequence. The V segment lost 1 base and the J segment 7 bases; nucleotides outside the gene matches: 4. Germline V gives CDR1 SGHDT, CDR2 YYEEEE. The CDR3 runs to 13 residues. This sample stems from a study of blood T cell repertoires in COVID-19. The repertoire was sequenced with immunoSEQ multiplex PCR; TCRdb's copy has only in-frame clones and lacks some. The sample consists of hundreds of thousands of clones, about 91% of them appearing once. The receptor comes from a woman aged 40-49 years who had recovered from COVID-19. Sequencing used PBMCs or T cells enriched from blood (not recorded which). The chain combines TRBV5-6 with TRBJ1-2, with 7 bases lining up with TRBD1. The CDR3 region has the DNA TGTGCCAGCAGCTTGATTACAGGGGCTGGCTACACCTTC. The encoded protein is CASSLITGAGYTF.